Listed below are T cell receptor beta chains from one sample, sequenced in a study of T cell repertoires in ileal Crohn's disease. Using immunoSEQ multiplex PCR, the repertoire was profiled, and TCRdb retains in-frame clones only, with some absent. The data hold 2,000 to 2,500 clones, with just under 95% observed a single time. The sample consisted of ileal tissue. These receptor sequences come from an adult with Crohn's disease. Each CDR3 is given with its conserved first and last residue. D genes are given only for firm matches. Rows give clone size only sometimes, using once, few, many, or a class for an expanded clone.

j_call cdr3_length v_call d_call clone_size cdr3_aa cdr3_nt
TRBJ2-3 15 TRBV11-3 TRBD1 . CASSLRTGGTDTQYF TGTGCCAGCAGCTTAAGGACAGGAGGCACAGATACGCAGTATTTT
TRBJ1-2 15 TRBV6-5 TRBD1 . CASSSGQLGRSGYTF TGTGCCAGCAGTTCGGGACAGTTAGGGCGAAGTGGCTACACCTTC
TRBJ2-6 17 TRBV30 TRBD2 . CAWRGLAGGPGANVLTF TGTGCCTGGAGGGGACTAGCGGGGGGGCCTGGGGCCAACGTCCTGACTTTC
TRBJ1-6 15 TRBV27 TRBD1 . CASRPQGQGNSPLHF TGTGCCAGCAGGCCCCAGGGACAGGGAAATTCACCCCTCCACTTT
TRBJ2-5 16 TRBV5-1 TRBD2 . CASSPGLAGPSETQYF TGCGCCAGCAGCCCCGGACTAGCGGGGCCCTCGGAGACCCAGTACTTC
TRBJ2-7 13 TRBV29-1 . . CSVEDRQDYEQYF TGCAGCGTTGAAGATCGACAGGACTACGAGCAGTACTTC
TRBJ2-7 14 TRBV6-1 TRBD1 . CASSERDRGHEQYF TGTGCCAGCAGTGAAAGGGACAGGGGCCACGAGCAGTACTTC
TRBJ1-1 13 TRBV7-6 . . CASSYTVNTEAFF TGTGCCAGCAGCTATACAGTGAACACTGAAGCTTTCTTT
TRBJ1-4 13 TRBV6-5 TRBD1 . CASSLGQGEKLFF TGTGCCAGCAGTCTCGGACAGGGGGAAAAACTGTTTTTT
TRBJ2-1 16 TRBV7-6 TRBD2 . CASSLRASGGDNEQFF TGTGCCAGCAGCTTAAGGGCCAGCGGGGGTGACAATGAGCAGTTCTTC
TRBJ2-3 16 TRBV5-1 . . CASSLGSRGMTDTQYF TGCGCCAGCAGCTTGGGGAGCAGGGGTATGACAGATACGCAGTATTTT
TRBJ2-7 16 TRBV5-5 . . CASSLAPRQVSYEQYF TGTGCCAGCAGCTTGGCTCCACGACAGGTTAGCTACGAGCAGTACTTC
TRBJ1-2 15 TRBV7-9 . . CASSLSGREEYGYTF TGTGCCAGCAGCCTCAGCGGACGGGAGGAATATGGCTACACCTTC
TRBJ2-5 13 TRBV5-8 . once CASSGPGQETQYF TGTGCCAGCTCCGGGCCGGGGCAAGAGACCCAGTACTTC
TRBJ2-5 16 TRBV5-1 TRBD1 . CASSFGDRGLGETQYF TGCGCCAGCAGCTTTGGAGACAGGGGGCTCGGGGAGACCCAGTACTTC
TRBJ2-2 14 TRBV4-3 . . CASSQVLATGELFF TGCGCCAGCAGCCAAGTTCTAGCGACCGGGGAGCTGTTTTTT
TRBJ1-4 15 TRBV6-5 . large CASSYSPVGNEKLFF TGTGCCAGCAGTTACTCACCCGTCGGGAATGAAAAACTGTTTTTT
TRBJ2-2 14 TRBV7-2 . once CASSFTQNTGELFF TGTGCCAGCAGCTTCACACAAAACACCGGGGAGCTGTTTTTT
TRBJ1-2 15 TRBV4-3 . . CASSQQSGGTYGYTF TGCGCCAGCAGCCAACAGTCGGGGGGCACCTATGGCTACACCTTC
TRBJ1-2 12 TRBV10-3 . . CAISAGNYGYTF TGTGCCATCAGCGCGGGTAACTATGGCTACACCTTC
TRBJ2-7 17 TRBV14 TRBD1 . CASSPFPGTGKTYEQYF TGTGCCAGCAGTCCGTTTCCCGGGACAGGAAAGACCTACGAGCAGTACTTC
TRBJ2-6 17 TRBV4-3 TRBD1 . CASSRRDSVSGANVLTF TGCGCCAGCAGCCGCCGGGACAGTGTCTCTGGGGCCAACGTCCTGACTTTC
TRBJ2-7 16 TRBV7-9 TRBD1 once CASSQGVGPGTYEQYF TGTGCCAGCAGCCAGGGGGTGGGTCCGGGCACCTACGAGCAGTACTTC
TRBJ2-5 18 TRBV7-2 . . CASSLAVTRRPRGETQYF TGTGCCAGCAGCTTAGCCGTAACTAGACGCCCCAGGGGAGAGACCCAGTACTTC